These 27 T cell receptor beta chains were all obtained from the same sample, sequenced in a study of response to subunit inactivated influenza vaccine. TCRdb recomputed calls from the RT-PCR reads with MiXCR, one row per CDR3 protein. The sample lists some 850,000 distinct CDR3 sequences, 18% occurring once. The material sequenced was PBMCs from blood, taken about 5 days after vaccination. The source of these receptors is a man in his fifties who received an inactivated influenza vaccine.

This clonotype was counted a few times. This chain uses TRBV20-1 with TRBJ2-1, with D possibly TRBD2 on 6 matching bases. Trimming stripped 4 bases from V and 8 bases from J, with 18 bases between. The CDR3 covers 14 residues. CDR1 and CDR2 from the germline V gene are DFQATT and SNEGSKA (reference sequence). DNA for the CDR3: TGCAGTGCTATGCGGGCGGGGCTTTTCGATGAGCAGTTCTTC. Its protein is CSAMRAGLFDEQFF.

In its sample, this clonotype was seen many times. This chain links TRBV12-3 or TRBV12-4 with TRBJ1-6; D may be TRBD1 (5 bases). This CDR3 contains 14 residues. Deletions cut 3 bases from V and 6 bases from J, with 9 bases between. In nucleotides, the CDR3 is TGTGCCAGCAGTTTGCAGGGCCCTAATTCACCCCTCCACTTT. Protein product: CASSLQGPNSPLHF.

This clonotype was seen just once. The chain links TRBV4-3 to TRBJ1-2; 8 bases align to TRBD1. Germline V gene data show CDR1 as LGHNA and CDR2 as YSLEER. The CDR3 runs 16 residues. V shed 0 bases, J shed 4 bases, and the junction held 7 bases outside the gene matches. The CDR3 DNA reads TGCGCCAGCAGCCAAGATTTCGGGACAGGACTCTATGGCTACACCTTC. Residues: CASSQDFGTGLYGYTF.

This clonotype was counted many times. V usage is TRBV20-1 and J usage is TRBJ2-3, with D perhaps matching TRBD2 (5 bases). V lost 0 bases and J 4 bases, leaving 14 bases between the germline ends. Per germline, CDR1 DFQATT and CDR2 SNEGSKA (reference sequence). CDR3 size: 15 residues. CDR3 DNA sequence: TGCAGTGCTAGAGATCCCCTACTAGGCGCAGATACGCAGTATTTT. Its protein product is CSARDPLLGADTQYF.

Worth noting for this clonotype: A clone one base away is much larger, so this may be a read error. The chain uses TRBV7-9 and TRBJ1-2; D ambiguous. CDR3 length: 13 amino acids. The germline gives CDR1 SEHNR, CDR2 FQNEAQ (reference sequence). The CDR3 bases are TGTGCCGGCAGCCCCGACACGCGAACTGGCTACACCTTC. Protein product: CAGSPDTRTGYTF.

This chain joins TRBV6-1 and TRBJ2-5, with D possibly matching TRBD2 (5 bases). In germline, CDR1 is MNHNS, CDR2 SASEGT. V lost 5 bases, J lost 7 bases, and 20 bases lay in between. This CDR3 comprises 15 residues. The CDR3 reads CASSPPRRLAGTQYF. In DNA form, the CDR3 reads TGTGCCAGCAGTCCACCCCGCCGGCTAGCAGGGACCCAGTACTTC.

The CDR3 DNA reads as TGTGCCAGCCGCGGGCAGCTGGGGAATTCACCCCTCCACTTT. Residues: CASRGQLGNSPLHF. The chain employs TRBV28 and TRBJ1-6; D is unresolved. Germline V gene sequence: CDR1 MDHEN, CDR2 SYDVKM. V lost 8 bases, J lost 7 bases, and 15 bases lay in between. The CDR3 totals 14 residues.

This clonotype has just a few counts. The gene calls are TRBV29-1 and TRBJ1-2; a possible D gene is TRBD1 (5 bases). V was cut by 8 bases and J by 2 bases, with 9 bases left in between. The CDR3 loop spans 11 amino acids. Germline CDR1 is SQVTM and CDR2 is ANQGSEA. As DNA, the CDR3 is TGCAGCACCAAGGGGAACTATGGCTACACCTTC. It specifies CSTKGNYGYTF.

This clonotype has just a few counts. The rearrangement uses TRBV6-2 or TRBV6-3 and TRBJ2-7; no clear D. There are 14 residues in the CDR3. CDR1 MNHEY and CDR2 SVGEGT come from the germline V gene. The ends were cut back, 2 bases at V and 0 bases at J, with 8 bases in the middle. The CDR3 DNA follows: TGTGCCAGCAGTTACCCGAGGAGCTCCTACGAGCAGTACTTC. Translating it yields CASSYPRSSYEQYF.

This clonotype was counted ten times or more. This sequence joins TRBV20-1 and TRBJ2-1; 10 nucleotides agree with TRBD2. CDR1 and CDR2 from the germline V gene are DFQATT and SNEGSKA (reference sequence). After removal of 0 bases from V and 11 bases from J, the junction contained 7 bases not matched to a gene. CDR3 length equals 14 residues. The CDR3 nucleotides are TGCAGTGCTAGAGAAGCTAGCGGGAGTTTAAAGCAGTTCTTC. It is translated as CSAREASGSLKQFF.

The chain carries TRBV7-8 and TRBJ2-2, with D maybe TRBD1 (6 bases). Germline loops: CDR1 SGHVS, CDR2 FQNEAQ. The CDR3 extends over 16 amino acids. V shed 1 base and J shed 1 base, with 10 bases lying between them. This CDR3 is CASSLVVDRNTGELFF. CDR3 sequence (DNA): TGTGCCAGCAGCTTAGTAGTGGACAGGAACACCGGGGAGCTGTTTTTT.

This clonotype has a single count. V usage is TRBV24-1 and J usage is TRBJ2-3; TRBD1 matches 7 bases. V shed 3 bases and J 7 bases; nucleotides not matched to a gene: 9. Germline V gives CDR1 KGHDR, CDR2 SFDVKD. The CDR3 runs to 15 residues. The CDR3 protein is CATSDHRTGGYTQYF. CDR3 DNA sequence: TGTGCCACCAGTGATCACCGGACAGGCGGCTATACGCAGTATTTT.

This clonotype appeared a few times. The chain recombines TRBV9 with TRBJ1-5; 8 positions agree with TRBD1. This CDR3 has 15 residues. Germline V gene data show CDR1 as SGDLS and CDR2 as YYNGEE. V was pared by 3 bases and J by 4 bases, with 6 bases of the junction left unmatched. The CDR3 sequence: CASSDGTGRNQPQHF. The CDR3 DNA follows: TGTGCCAGCAGCGACGGGACAGGAAGAAATCAGCCCCAGCATTTT.

The V and J genes are TRBV7-2 and TRBJ2-7; tentatively, D is TRBD1 (6 bases). This CDR3 has 15 residues. Trimming left V 2 bases short and J 2 bases short, with 13 bases between. Germline V CDR1 and CDR2: SGHTA, FQGNSA. CDR3 amino acids: CASSLPNRATYEQYF. CDR3 sequence (DNA): TGTGCCAGCAGCTTACCGAACAGGGCCACCTACGAGCAGTACTTC.

At least ten counts were recorded for this clonotype. J is TRBJ1-2 and V is TRBV6-5; no definite D call. This CDR3 spans 15 amino acids. Germline CDR1 reads MNHEY; CDR2 reads SVGAGI. Trimming left V 2 bases short and J 7 bases short, with 17 bases between. Here the CDR3 DNA reads TGTGCCAGCAGTTACGGGATAACACCTCTAGCTGGCTACACCTTC. It specifies CASSYGITPLAGYTF.

This clonotype was counted a few times. The V and J genes are TRBV12-3 or TRBV12-4 and TRBJ1-5; the D is unclear. Trimming shortened V by 7 bases and J by 0 bases, and 10 bases separated the two germline ends. The CDR3 totals 14 residues. CDR3 DNA: TGTGCCAGCAACTTCCGTACTAGCAATCAGCCCCAGCATTTT. Protein product: CASNFRTSNQPQHF.

This clonotype has just a few counts. CDR3 region: CASSYSSRGSYYEQYF. The CDR3 DNA sequence: TGTGCCAGCAGTTACTCGTCCCGGGGCTCCTACTACGAGCAGTACTTC. The rearrangement joins TRBV6-5 to TRBJ2-7, with D perhaps being TRBD1 or TRBD2 (5 bases each). The V gene's germline CDR1 is MNHEY and CDR2 SVGAGI. The V end lost 0 bases, the J end lost 3 bases, and 15 bases lay between the germline ends. The CDR3 totals 16 residues.

The CDR3 sequence: CSAFRGTHEQYF. The CDR3 bases are TGCAGTGCCTTTAGGGGAACTCACGAGCAGTACTTC. J is TRBJ2-7 and V is TRBV20-1, with a tentative D call TRBD1 (5 bases). The V and J ends lost 6 bases and 5 bases respectively, with 14 bases between them. This CDR3 contains 12 residues. In germline, CDR1 is DFQATT, CDR2 SNEGSKA (reference sequence).

The table lists this clonotype with many counts. This chain uses TRBV6-1 with TRBJ2-6; 8 positions match TRBD1. V dropped 5 bases and J dropped 0; count of bases not matched to a gene: 6. CDR3 length: 17 residues. Per germline, CDR1 MNHNS and CDR2 SASEGT. CDR3 residues: CASSPTGAYSGANVLTF. CDR3 nucleotides: TGTGCCAGCAGTCCGACAGGGGCGTACTCTGGGGCCAACGTCCTGACTTTC.

This clonotype has a handful of counts. This chain joins TRBV4-2 and TRBJ1-1; D gene unclear. Trimming stripped 0 bases from V and 3 bases from J, with 14 bases between. Germline V gives CDR1 LGHNA, CDR2 YNFKEQ. This CDR3 is built from 16 residues. CDR3 in amino acids: CASSQEEKGLDTEAFF. The CDR3, as DNA: TGTGCCAGCAGCCAAGAGGAAAAGGGCCTTGACACTGAAGCTTTCTTT.

The chain uses TRBV7-2 and TRBJ2-2, with D possibly called TRBD1 or TRBD2 (5 bases each). CDR3 length: 16 amino acids. CDR1 and CDR2 (germline): SGHTA, FQGNSA. The V end was cut by 5 bases, the J end by 7 bases, with 20 bases between. The CDR3 coding sequence is TGTGCCAGCAGCCCCCGACAGAGAACTAGTGGCGGGGAGCTGTTTTTT. It translates to CASSPRQRTSGGELFF.

This clonotype was counted a few times. The chain couples TRBV6-2 or TRBV6-3 to TRBJ2-1, with 7 bases that match TRBD2. The V and J ends lost 8 bases and 7 bases, in that order; junction bases with no gene match: 11. The germline V gene has CDR1 MNHEY and CDR2 SVGEGT. This CDR3 region has 14 residues. The CDR3 coding sequence is TGTGCCAGCCTCGGGAGGATAAAATTGAATGAGCAGTTCTTC. Its translation is CASLGRIKLNEQFF.

Turning to this clonotype: Mismatch with germline at one junction end may stem from a read error. The chain couples TRBV7-2 to TRBJ2-7; 11 nucleotides align to TRBD1. The CDR3 totals 15 residues. Germline V gene sequence: CDR1 SGHTA, CDR2 FQGNSA. CDR3 loop: CASSLWTGGSNEQYF. The DNA of the CDR3 is TGTGCCAGCAGCCTCTGGACAGGGGGCTCCAACGAGCAGTACTTC.

This clonotype occurred once. V gene TRBV14 combines with J gene TRBJ2-3; 9 positions agree with TRBD2. Germline CDR1 SGHDN, CDR2 FVKESK. The length of the CDR3 is 16 residues. The V segment lost 2 bases and the J segment 2 bases; nucleotides outside the gene matches: 5. In DNA form, the CDR3 reads TGTGCCAGCAGCCAACCATCTAGCGGGATCACAGATACGCAGTATTTT. It yields the protein CASSQPSSGITDTQYF.

This clonotype has a handful of counts. This chain joins TRBV20-1 and TRBJ2-7, with D tentatively TRBD2 (5 bases). The germline CDR1 and CDR2 sequences are DFQATT and SNEGSKA (reference sequence). With 3 bases removed from V and 3 bases from J, the gap between germline ends came to 15 bases. The length of the CDR3 is 14 residues. CDR3 nucleotides: TGCAGTGCTAGGGGCAGTCGAGGGCGCTACGAGCAGTACTTC. This gives the protein CSARGSRGRYEQYF.

Many counts were recorded for this clonotype. The chain combines TRBV7-9 with TRBJ2-2; unclear D gene. There are 14 residues in the CDR3. CDR1 is SEHNR and CDR2 is FQNEAQ in the germline V gene (reference sequence). V gave up 5 bases and J gave up 8 bases, with 15 bases separating them. The CDR3 DNA reads as TGTGCCAGCAGCAGGGCACAAGGCCAGGGGGAGCTGTTTTTT. Translated, it gives CASSRAQGQGELFF. Full variable domain (missing parts from reference TRBV7-9 and TRBJ2-2): DTGVSQNPRHKITKRGQNVTFRCDPISEHNRLYWYRQTLGQGPEFLTYFQNEAQLEKSRLLSDRFSAERPKGSFSTLEIQRTEQGDSAMYLCASSRAQGQGELFFGEGSRLTVL.

This clonotype was seen only a few times. The chain is built from TRBV11-2 and TRBJ1-1; D unresolved. The CDR3 runs 13 residues. Germline V lookup: CDR1 SGHAT, CDR2 FQNNGV. V lost 6 bases and J 1 base, leaving 9 bases between the germline ends. This chain's CDR3 is CASRSRTNTEAFF. The CDR3 DNA reads TGTGCCAGCAGATCCCGGACGAACACTGAAGCTTTCTTT.